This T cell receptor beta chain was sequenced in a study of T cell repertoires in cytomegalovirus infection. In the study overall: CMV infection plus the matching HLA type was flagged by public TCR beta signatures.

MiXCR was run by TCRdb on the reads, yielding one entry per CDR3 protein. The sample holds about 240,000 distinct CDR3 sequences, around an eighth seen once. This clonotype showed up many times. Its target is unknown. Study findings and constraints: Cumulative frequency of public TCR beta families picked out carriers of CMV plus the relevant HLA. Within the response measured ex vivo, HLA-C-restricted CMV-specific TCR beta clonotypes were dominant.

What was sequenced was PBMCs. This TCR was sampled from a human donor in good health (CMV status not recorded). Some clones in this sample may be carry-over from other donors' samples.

The CDR3 nucleotides are TGTGCCATCAGGTGGAGGAACACTGAAGCTTTCTTT. It specifies CAIRWRNTEAFF. The chain joins TRBV10-3 to TRBJ1-1; D not certain. The germline gives CDR1 ENHRY, CDR2 SYGVKD. The CDR3 runs 12 residues. V lost 6 bases, J lost 1 base, and 6 bases lay in between.